One sample yielded the 8 T cell receptor beta chains listed below, sequenced in a study of blood T cell repertoires in COVID-19. Some clones are missing from TCRdb's copy, which holds only in-frame ones; the method was immunoSEQ multiplex PCR. The repertoire includes around 250,000 clones, roughly 83% of them detected once, and under 5.5% sits in the top ten. The sequenced sample consisted of peripheral blood. The receptors here all came from a man aged 55 to 69 who had recovered from COVID-19.

CDR3 sequence (DNA): TGCGCCAGCAGTGACTTAGGGAGCTCCTACGAGCAGTACTTC. Protein: CASSDLGSSYEQYF. The V call is TRBV10-2, the J call TRBJ2-7; possible D gene TRBD2, 5 bases. CDR3 length: 14 residues. Deletions cut 3 bases from V and 0 bases from J, with 9 bases between. The germline gives CDR1 WSHSY, CDR2 SAAADI.

This clone appeared a single time. This chain connects TRBV7-2 to TRBJ2-1, with 13 bases lining up with TRBD2. Germline V gene sequence: CDR1 SGHTA, CDR2 FQGNSA. The CDR3 has 15 residues. V lost 9 bases, J lost 4 bases, and 6 bases stayed unmatched. The CDR3 protein is CASRTSGSLYNEQFF. CDR3 nucleotides: TGTGCCAGTAGGACTAGCGGGAGTTTGTACAATGAGCAGTTCTTC.

The chain has TRBV11-3 and TRBJ2-2; the D gene is possibly TRBD1 (5 bases). Per the germline V gene, CDR1 is SGHNT and CDR2 is YENEEA. The V gene lost 5 bases and the J gene lost 6 bases, with 19 bases spanning the gap. This CDR3 contains 16 residues. The CDR3 protein is CASSTPGLQGPGELFF. The CDR3 DNA sequence: TGTGCCAGCAGCACCCCAGGGCTTCAAGGGCCCGGGGAGCTGTTTTTT.

V gene TRBV19 combines with J gene TRBJ1-4, with D maybe TRBD1 (6 bases). Trimming removed 6 bases from V and 3 bases from J, with 14 bases in between. Germline CDR1 is LNHDA and CDR2 is SQIVND (reference sequence). The length of the CDR3 is 15 residues. The CDR3 loop is CASSPGDIPNEKLFF. The CDR3 DNA follows: TGTGCCAGTAGCCCAGGGGACATTCCTAATGAAAAACTGTTTTTT.

The DNA of the CDR3 is TGTGCTAGCGACAGCTCCTACAATGAGCAGTTCTTC. It translates to CASDSSYNEQFF. The chain recombines TRBV6-5 with TRBJ2-1; D could derive from TRBD1 or TRBD2 (5 bases each). The CDR3 has 12 amino acids. CDR1 is MNHEY and CDR2 is SVGAGI in the germline V gene.

This clone turned up a few times. The rearrangement links TRBV25-1 to TRBJ2-1, with D tentatively TRBD2 (5 bases). V dropped 6 bases and J dropped 7 bases, with 16 bases sitting between them. CDR1 and CDR2 (germline): MGHDK, SYGVNS. The CDR3 totals 14 residues. The DNA for the CDR3 is TGTGCCAGCAGCAAAGGTGCGGGTGGGAATGAGCAGTTCTTC. Amino acid sequence: CASSKGAGGNEQFF.

This sequence joins TRBV21-1 and TRBJ2-1; TRBD1 reflects the table's D call only, with no check against the DNA. TRBV21-1 constitutes a pseudogene. The length of the CDR3 is 16 residues. The CDR3 region has the DNA TGTGCCAGCAGCAAAAGTGGGACAGGGAACTACAATGAGCAGTTCTTC. It encodes CASSKSGTGNYNEQFF.

V and J are TRBV30 and TRBJ2-1; D is possibly TRBD2 (5 bases). Germline values: CDR1 GTSNPN, CDR2 SVGIG (reference sequence). This CDR3 comprises 14 residues. The V end was cut by 5 bases, the J end by 10 bases, with 21 bases between. CDR3 coding DNA: TGTGCCTGGGGATTCGGGATCCGGAAGAGCGAGCAGTTCTTC. Its translation is CAWGFGIRKSEQFF. The full variable domain, its missing parts supplied by reference TRBV30 and TRBJ2-1, is SQTIHQWPATLVQPVGSPLSLECTVEGTSNPNLYWYRQAAGRGLQLLFYSVGIGQISSEVPQNLSASRPQDRQFILSSKKLLLSDSGFYLCAWGFGIRKSEQFFGPGTRLTVL.